The rows below give T cell receptor beta chains drawn from one sample of a study of vaccination effects on CD4 cells after COVID-19. Their antigen targets remain unknown. The assay was immunoSEQ multiplex PCR, and TCRdb's table has in-frame clones only and misses some. This sample has about 24,000 clones; about 76% occur once, and the top ten carry 2.5% to 4%. Sequencing used CD4+ T cells from PBMCs cultured with SARS-CoV-2 spike peptides, obtained before COVID-19 vaccination. The origin of the receptors is a human donor who received a COVID-19 vaccine. Both conserved end residues are part of each CDR3. The order of the fields is clone size, J gene, D gene, V gene, CDR3 protein, CDR3 DNA. The D gene is left open where the match is weak. Clone size, where shown, is once, few, many, or a class for clones that have expanded.

.,TRBJ1-5,.,TRBV12-3/TRBV12-4,CASSLAENQPQHF,TGTGCCAGCAGTTTAGCGGAGAATCAGCCCCAGCATTTT
.,TRBJ2-3,.,TRBV2,CASSVATDTQYF,TGTGCCAGCAGTGTAGCTACAGATACGCAGTATTTT
.,TRBJ2-2,.,TRBV6-1,CASSPSRAGELFF,TGTGCCAGCAGTCCATCCCGGGCCGGGGAGCTGTTTTTT
.,TRBJ1-1,.,TRBV19,CASSPRQNTEAFF,TGTGCCAGTAGCCCGAGGCAGAACACTGAAGCTTTCTTT
.,TRBJ1-4,.,TRBV18,CASSPRTARNEKLFF,TGTGCCAGCTCACCGCGGACAGCACGAAATGAAAAACTGTTTTTT
.,TRBJ2-3,.,TRBV18,CASSSQESTDTQYF,TGTGCCAGCTCATCACAGGAGAGCACAGATACGCAGTATTTT
few,TRBJ1-5,TRBD1,TRBV19,CASSTQPTGGNQPQHF,TGTGCCAGTAGTACCCAACCGACAGGGGGCAATCAGCCCCAGCATTTT
.,TRBJ2-3,TRBD2,TRBV4-2,CASSQDPLAGHSTDTQYF,TGTGCCAGCAGCCAAGATCCTCTAGCGGGGCATAGCACAGATACGCAGTATTTT
.,TRBJ2-5,.,TRBV11-2,CASSLGGSGLETQYF,TGTGCCAGCAGCTTAGGGGGAAGCGGCTTGGAGACCCAGTACTTC
.,TRBJ2-1,.,TRBV11-3,CASSLGYPYNEQFF,TGTGCCAGCAGCTTAGGCTACCCTTACAATGAGCAGTTCTTC
few,TRBJ2-1,.,TRBV6-5,CASRLSGYSYNEQFF,TGTGCCAGCAGACTGAGCGGGTACTCCTACAATGAGCAGTTCTTC
.,TRBJ1-1,.,TRBV7-8,CASSPRRPVGGYTEAFF,TGTGCCAGCAGCCCCCGGCGGCCTGTGGGCGGCTACACTGAAGCTTTCTTT
.,TRBJ2-5,.,TRBV11-2,CASSLGGGPEETQYF,TGTGCCAGCAGCTTAGGCGGGGGCCCGGAAGAGACCCAGTACTTC
.,TRBJ2-1,.,TRBV7-2,CASSLGWSYNEQFF,TGTGCCAGCAGCTTAGGCTGGTCGTACAATGAGCAGTTCTTC
once,TRBJ2-7,TRBD1,TRBV6-5,CASSRNGQGSYEQYF,TGTGCCAGCAGTCGCAATGGACAGGGCTCCTACGAGCAGTACTTC
.,TRBJ1-1,TRBD1,TRBV6-5,CASTTGTAFF,TGTGCCAGCACGACAGGGACCGCTTTCTTT
.,TRBJ2-5,TRBD2,TRBV5-8,CASSEGLAGREIKETQYF,TGTGCCAGCAGCGAAGGGCTAGCGGGACGGGAGATAAAAGAGACCCAGTACTTC
.,TRBJ1-3,.,TRBV9,CASSVATMRSSGNTIYF,TGTGCCAGCAGCGTAGCTACAATGCGGAGCTCTGGAAACACCATATATTTT
.,TRBJ1-5,.,TRBV4-1,CTSSQWTVNQPQHF,TGCACCAGCAGCCAATGGACAGTTAATCAGCCCCAGCATTTT
.,TRBJ2-7,.,TRBV6-1,CASSEKKYEQYF,TGTGCCAGCAGTGAAAAGAAATACGAGCAGTACTTC
few,TRBJ1-1,.,TRBV19,CASSIGGPYTEAFF,TGTGCCAGTAGTATTGGGGGGCCCTACACTGAAGCTTTCTTT
.,TRBJ1-2,.,TRBV6-1,CASSEEVNYGYTF,TGTGCCAGCAGTGAAGAGGTGAACTATGGCTACACCTTC
few,TRBJ2-2,TRBD1,TRBV7-2,CASSRGQGGTGELFF,TGTGCCAGCAGCAGGGGACAGGGCGGAACCGGGGAGCTGTTTTTT
once,TRBJ1-2,TRBD1,TRBV5-1,CASSYSDRGYGYTF,TGCGCCAGCAGCTATTCGGACAGGGGCTATGGCTACACCTTC
.,TRBJ2-1,TRBD2,TRBV4-1,CASSQDQGNGGVSEQFF,TGCGCCAGCAGCCAAGATCAGGGGAACGGGGGGGTATCGGAGCAGTTCTTC
.,TRBJ2-1,TRBD2,TRBV10-2,CASRGTSGANEQFF,TGCGCCAGCAGAGGGACTAGCGGGGCTAATGAGCAGTTCTTC
.,TRBJ1-6,TRBD1,TRBV14,CASSQVQGQGFTYNSPLHF,TGTGCCAGCAGCCAAGTCCAAGGACAGGGGTTCACCTATAATTCACCCCTCCACTTT
.,TRBJ1-2,TRBD1,TRBV6-1,CASRWTGENYGYTF,TGTGCCAGCAGATGGACAGGGGAGAACTATGGCTACACCTTC
.,TRBJ1-4,TRBD1,TRBV11-2,CASSLDHRGGREKLFF,TGTGCCAGCAGCTTAGACCACAGGGGGGGGCGAGAAAAACTGTTTTTT
.,TRBJ2-7,TRBD1,TRBV6-5,CASSPMTGPYEQYF,TGTGCCAGCAGTCCAATGACAGGGCCGTACGAGCAGTACTTC
.,TRBJ2-1,.,TRBV6-2/TRBV6-3,CASSILTEFWVRVDSYNEQFF,TGTGCCAGCAGCATATTAACGGAGTTTTGGGTACGGGTTGATTCCTACAATGAGCAGTTCTTC
.,TRBJ1-4,.,TRBV12-5,CASGLVLQGFGEKLFF,TGTGCTAGTGGTTTGGTATTACAGGGATTCGGCGAAAAACTGTTTTTT
.,TRBJ2-3,.,TRBV7-9,CASSVSSTGHTQYF,TGTGCCAGCAGCGTATCTTCGACAGGTCATACGCAGTATTTT
few,TRBJ1-2,TRBD1,TRBV5-6,CASSSGRRDRINYGYTF,TGTGCCAGCAGCTCAGGACGACGGGACAGGATAAACTATGGCTACACCTTC
once,TRBJ2-3,.,TRBV2,CASNGPFTDTQYF,TGTGCCAGCAACGGACCGTTCACAGATACGCAGTATTTT
.,TRBJ2-7,TRBD2,TRBV10-3,CAISGRGTYEQYF,TGTGCCATCAGTGGGCGGGGGACCTACGAGCAGTACTTC
few,TRBJ1-2,.,TRBV7-8,CASSLYGFGYTF,TGTGCCAGCAGCTTATACGGGTTTGGCTACACCTTC
.,TRBJ1-1,.,TRBV11-2,CASSGSAEAFF,TGTGCCAGCAGTGGGTCGGCTGAAGCTTTCTTT
.,TRBJ1-1,TRBD1,TRBV6-5,CASRTTGVLGTEAFF,TGTGCCAGCAGGACGACAGGGGTCCTGGGCACTGAAGCTTTCTTT
.,TRBJ2-7,.,TRBV6-5,CASRVEDGAYEQYF,TGTGCCAGCAGGGTAGAAGACGGAGCCTACGAGCAGTACTTC
.,TRBJ2-2,.,TRBV12-5,CASGLVLGRDTGELFF,TGTGCTAGTGGTTTGGTACTCGGCAGGGACACCGGGGAGCTGTTTTTT
medium-sized,TRBJ1-5,.,TRBV10-2,CASSGQAHAAQPQHF,TGCGCCAGCAGTGGACAGGCTCATGCGGCTCAGCCCCAGCATTTT
.,TRBJ2-5,.,TRBV6-5,CASSLQEETQYF,TGTGCCAGCAGTTTACAAGAAGAGACCCAGTACTTC
few,TRBJ1-4,.,TRBV7-2,CASSRGGNEKLFF,TGTGCCAGCAGCCGAGGTGGCAATGAAAAACTGTTTTTT
.,TRBJ1-2,.,TRBV10-1,CASALDANYGYTF,TGCGCCAGCGCCTTAGACGCCAACTATGGCTACACCTTC
.,TRBJ2-2,.,TRBV9,CASSPRMGANTGELFF,TGTGCCAGCAGCCCTCGCATGGGAGCGAACACCGGGGAGCTGTTTTTT
.,TRBJ1-1,.,TRBV30,CAWRGGTGLGEAFF,TGTGCCTGGAGGGGAGGGACCGGGCTCGGTGAAGCTTTCTTT